Detailed here is one TCR beta chain. This clonotype was counted many times. Its antigen remains undetermined. No per-base quality is available; no much larger clone lies one base away. The data were taken from a study of patients and donors after allogeneic stem cell transplantation (dated by TCRdb to the early 2020s). To prepare the library, RT-PCR was applied. The instrument given in TCRdb is NextSeq 550. TCRdb took the public reads, trimmed them with fastp at Q25, ran MiXCR for clone calling and kept in-frame beta chains. Under each unique CDR3 protein, matching rows form one entry showing the most common genes and DNA. The sample records about 110,000 distinct CDR3 sequences, 35% of which are singletons. 27% of the sample lies in the top ten. This clonotype was sampled from a human donor who was either an allogeneic HSCT recipient or a stem cell or donor lymphocyte infusion donor (not recorded which). It is not recorded whose cells these are; they may come from a transplant donor. The sequenced sample was blood, either unsorted or a sorted T cell fraction (not recorded which).

For the CDR3, the sequence is CSARDSRGQDGYTF. The sequence in DNA is TGCAGTGCTAGAGATTCCAGGGGGCAGGATGGCTACACCTTC. The chain joins TRBV20-1 to TRBJ1-2; 8 bases in between match TRBD1. The germline V gene (reference sequence) provides CDR1 DFQATT and CDR2 SNEGSKA. V is cut back by 0 bases and J by 6 bases, with 6 bases in the junction unmatched. Reading from cysteine to phenylalanine, the CDR3 counts 14 amino acids. Only the CDR3 portion is preserved as DNA: 42 bases, with reading frame beginning at the first base.